This is a list of T cell receptor beta chains from one sample in a study of cytomegalovirus exposure and HLA in healthy donors. Using immunoSEQ multiplex PCR, the repertoire was profiled, and TCRdb retains in-frame clones only, with some absent. The table records 350,000 or so clones, 86% of them present only once. The sample comprised PBMCs. These receptor sequences come from a woman aged 18-29 years in good health and CMV-seronegative. Both conserved end residues are trimmed from each CDR3. The D gene is left open where the match is weak. The size entry is marked missing in some rows and otherwise reads once, few, many or a size class.

CDR3 | J | V | D | size
ASYLTGTDSYNEQF | TRBJ2-1 | TRBV27 | TRBD1 | NA
ASTLALYNEQF | TRBJ2-1 | TRBV6-1 | NA | NA
ASSYDGSRAYEQY | TRBJ2-7 | TRBV6-5 | NA | NA
ASSSGTGEETQY | TRBJ2-5 | TRBV7-3 | TRBD1 | few
ASSSPGGYGYT | TRBJ1-2 | TRBV13 | NA | NA
ASRGGNIMNTEAF | TRBJ1-1 | TRBV5-1 | NA | NA
ASRRATSGRPNEQF | TRBJ2-1 | TRBV28 | TRBD2 | NA
ASSYTNRGDTEAF | TRBJ1-1 | TRBV6-5 | TRBD1 | NA
AIADREVGNTIY | TRBJ1-3 | TRBV10-3 | TRBD1 | many
ATAARGVIKNTGELF | TRBJ2-2 | TRBV11-2 | NA | NA
ATSRGGNSYEQY | TRBJ2-7 | TRBV5-1 | NA | NA
ASSVGLGGANVLT | TRBJ2-6 | TRBV9 | NA | NA
ASSPTGDTQY | TRBJ2-3 | TRBV6-6 | TRBD1 | NA
ASGPDGTTSTDTQY | TRBJ2-3 | TRBV27 | NA | NA
ASSFLRQPTDTQY | TRBJ2-3 | TRBV5-1 | NA | NA
AVQPQGSSTEAF | TRBJ1-1 | TRBV10-3 | NA | NA
ASSPTEGATNQPQH | TRBJ1-5 | TRBV28 | TRBD1 | few
AISDQGPSSYT | TRBJ1-2 | TRBV10-3 | NA | once
ASSYEQGAREQY | TRBJ2-7 | TRBV6-5 | TRBD1 | NA
ASSSTGGGYT | TRBJ1-2 | TRBV28 | NA | NA
ASSLGGKGTDTQY | TRBJ2-3 | TRBV27 | NA | NA
ATALSIYDDTQY | TRBJ2-3 | TRBV15 | NA | NA
ASSLLAVGTDTQY | TRBJ2-3 | TRBV7-2 | NA | NA